Listed below are T cell receptor beta chains from one sample, sequenced in a study of stem cell transplantation in POMP-related autoinflammatory disease. Measured with immunoSEQ multiplex PCR; TCRdb has only the in-frame clones, and not every one. Of more than 25,000 clones listed, almost 90% are singletons. The sample consisted of CD4+ T cells from PBMCs, taken before stem cell transplantation. The receptors derive from a human donor with POMP-related autoinflammation and immune dysregulation (PRAID). The CDR3 runs from the conserved cysteine through the conserved F or W. Fields, in order: V gene, J gene, CDR3 protein.

>TRBV30|-
CAWSHQWGSEQYF
>TRBV2|TRBJ2-5
CASSVGAGGLETQYF
>TRBV2|TRBJ1-5
CASKRTGNQPQHF
>TRBV6-1|TRBJ2-7
CASNRDISPYEQYF
>TRBV14|TRBJ2-7
CASSQRPGFPYEQYF
>TRBV29-1|TRBJ1-1
CSVSRDGNTEAFF
>TRBV9|TRBJ2-3
CASSVGEGGYTDTQYF
>TRBV2|TRBJ1-3
CASAGQGASGNTIYF
>TRBV28|TRBJ2-1
CASSFPGAHEQFF
>TRBV7-3|TRBJ1-2
CASSRDRVGNGYTF
>TRBV10-3|TRBJ1-2
CAIRAGTGSIDGYTF
>TRBV18|TRBJ1-2
CASSPGQGQDYGYTF
>TRBV7-6|TRBJ2-3
CASSLGGTSTDTQYF
>TRBV28|TRBJ2-1
CASSLAPRTGGDEQFF
>TRBV11-2|TRBJ1-5
CASSLEGTGDQPQHF